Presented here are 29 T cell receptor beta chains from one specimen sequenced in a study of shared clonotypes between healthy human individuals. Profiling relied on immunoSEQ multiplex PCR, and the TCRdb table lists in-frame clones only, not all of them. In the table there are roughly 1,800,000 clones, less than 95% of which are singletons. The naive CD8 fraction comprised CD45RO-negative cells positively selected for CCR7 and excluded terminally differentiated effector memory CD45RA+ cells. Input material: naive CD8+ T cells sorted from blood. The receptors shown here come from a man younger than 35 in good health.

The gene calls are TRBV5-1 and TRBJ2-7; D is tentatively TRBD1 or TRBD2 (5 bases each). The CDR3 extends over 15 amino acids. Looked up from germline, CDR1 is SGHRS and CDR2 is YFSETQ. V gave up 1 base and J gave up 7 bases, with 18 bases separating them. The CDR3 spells CASSLSPEGTREQYF. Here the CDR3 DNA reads TGCGCCAGCAGCTTGTCGCCTGAAGGGACCAGAGAGCAGTACTTC.

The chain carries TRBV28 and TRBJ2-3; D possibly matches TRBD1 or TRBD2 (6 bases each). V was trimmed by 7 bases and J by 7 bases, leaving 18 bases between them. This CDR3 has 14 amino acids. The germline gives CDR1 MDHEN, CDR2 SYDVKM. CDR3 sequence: CASTMRGGSNTQYF. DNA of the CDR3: TGTGCCAGCACCATGAGAGGGGGGTCTAATACGCAGTATTTT.

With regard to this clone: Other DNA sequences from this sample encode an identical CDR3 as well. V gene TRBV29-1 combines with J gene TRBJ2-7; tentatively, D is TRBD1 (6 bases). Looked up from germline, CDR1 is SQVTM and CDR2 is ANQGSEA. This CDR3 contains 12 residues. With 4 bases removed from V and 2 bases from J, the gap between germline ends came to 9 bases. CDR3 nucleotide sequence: TGCAGCGTTGGTGGACAGACCTACGAGCAGTACTTC. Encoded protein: CSVGGQTYEQYF.

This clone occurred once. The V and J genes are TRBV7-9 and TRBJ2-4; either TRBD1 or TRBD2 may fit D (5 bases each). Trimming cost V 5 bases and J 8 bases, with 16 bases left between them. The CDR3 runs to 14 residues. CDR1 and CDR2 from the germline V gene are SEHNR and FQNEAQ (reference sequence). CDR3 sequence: CASSPRGTTDIQYF. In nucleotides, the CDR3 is TGTGCCAGCAGCCCAAGAGGGACGACTGACATTCAGTACTTC.

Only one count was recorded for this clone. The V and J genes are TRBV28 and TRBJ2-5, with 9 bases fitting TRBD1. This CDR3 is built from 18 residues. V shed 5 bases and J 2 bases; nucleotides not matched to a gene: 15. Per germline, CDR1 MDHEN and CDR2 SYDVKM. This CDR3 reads CASSHARGDRGNQETQYF. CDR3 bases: TGTGCCAGCAGTCATGCCCGGGGTGACAGGGGGAATCAAGAGACCCAGTACTTC.

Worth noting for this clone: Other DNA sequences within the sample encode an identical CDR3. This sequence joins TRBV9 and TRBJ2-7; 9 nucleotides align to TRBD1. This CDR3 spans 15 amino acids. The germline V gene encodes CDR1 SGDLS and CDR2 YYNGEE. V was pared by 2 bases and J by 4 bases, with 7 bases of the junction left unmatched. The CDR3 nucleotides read TGTGCCAGCAGCGTTGGACAGGGGAAAACTTACGAGCAGTACTTC. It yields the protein CASSVGQGKTYEQYF. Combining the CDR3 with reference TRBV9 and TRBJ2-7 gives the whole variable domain DSGVTQTPKHLITATGQRVTLRCSPRSGDLSVYWYQQSLDQGLQFLIQYYNGEERAKGNILERFSAQQFPDLHSELNLSSLELGDSALYFCASSVGQGKTYEQYFGPGTRLTVT.

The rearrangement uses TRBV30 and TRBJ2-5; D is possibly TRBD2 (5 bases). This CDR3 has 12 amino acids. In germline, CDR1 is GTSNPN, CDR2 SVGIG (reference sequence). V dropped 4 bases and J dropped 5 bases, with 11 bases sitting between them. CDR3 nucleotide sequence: TGTGCCTGGACCGAGGGCGGGGAGACCCAGTACTTC. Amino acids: CAWTEGGETQYF.

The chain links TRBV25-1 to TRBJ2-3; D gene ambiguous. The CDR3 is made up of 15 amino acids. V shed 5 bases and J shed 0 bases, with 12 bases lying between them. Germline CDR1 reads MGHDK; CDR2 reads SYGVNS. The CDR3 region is CASSFAALSTDTQYF. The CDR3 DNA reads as TGTGCCAGCAGTTTTGCGGCCCTGAGCACAGATACGCAGTATTTT.

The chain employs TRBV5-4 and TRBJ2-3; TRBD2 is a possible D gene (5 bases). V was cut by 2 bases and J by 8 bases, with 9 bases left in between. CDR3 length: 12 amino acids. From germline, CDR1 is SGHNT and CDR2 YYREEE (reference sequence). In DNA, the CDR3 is TGTGCCAGCAGCTTAAGTGGAGGTACGCAGTATTTT. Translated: CASSLSGGTQYF.

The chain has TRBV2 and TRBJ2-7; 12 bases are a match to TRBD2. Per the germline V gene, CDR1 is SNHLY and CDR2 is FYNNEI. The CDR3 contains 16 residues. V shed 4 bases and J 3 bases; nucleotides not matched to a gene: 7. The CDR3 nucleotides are TGTGCCAGCAGTGTAACTAGCGGGGGGCGTTACTACGAGCAGTACTTC. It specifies CASSVTSGGRYYEQYF. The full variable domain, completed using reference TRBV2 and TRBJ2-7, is EPEVTQTPSHQVTQMGQEVILRCVPISNHLYFYWYRQILGQKVEFLVSFYNNEISEKSEIFDDQFSVERPDGSNFTLKIRSTKLEDSAMYFCASSVTSGGRYYEQYFGPGTRLTVT.

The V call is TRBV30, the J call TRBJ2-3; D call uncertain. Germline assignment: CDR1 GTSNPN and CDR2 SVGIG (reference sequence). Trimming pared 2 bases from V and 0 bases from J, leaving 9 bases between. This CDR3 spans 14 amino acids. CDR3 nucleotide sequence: TGTGCCTGGAGTTCGGTAACTAGCACAGATACGCAGTATTTT. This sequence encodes CAWSSVTSTDTQYF.

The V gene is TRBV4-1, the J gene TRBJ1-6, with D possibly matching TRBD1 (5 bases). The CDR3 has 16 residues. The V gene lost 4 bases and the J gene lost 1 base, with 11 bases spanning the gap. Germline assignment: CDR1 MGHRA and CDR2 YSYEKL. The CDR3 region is CASSLIQGSYNSPLHF. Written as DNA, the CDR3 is TGCGCCAGCAGCCTGATTCAGGGATCCTATAATTCACCCCTCCACTTT.

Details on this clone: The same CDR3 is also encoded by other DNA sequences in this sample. The CDR3 loop reads CASSQRGDEQYF. For the CDR3, the DNA is TGCGCCAGCAGCCAGCGGGGCGACGAGCAGTACTTC. This sequence joins TRBV4-1 and TRBJ2-7; TRBD2 is a possible D gene (6 bases). Germline V gene lookup returns CDR1 MGHRA and CDR2 YSYEKL. The V gene lost 3 bases and the J gene lost 5 bases, with 8 bases spanning the gap. This CDR3 is 12 amino acids long.

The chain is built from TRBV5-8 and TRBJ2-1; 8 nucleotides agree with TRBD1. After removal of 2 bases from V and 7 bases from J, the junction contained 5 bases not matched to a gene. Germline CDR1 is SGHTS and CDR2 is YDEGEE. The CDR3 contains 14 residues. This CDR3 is CASSLNQGANEQFF. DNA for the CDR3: TGTGCCAGCAGCTTAAATCAGGGGGCGAATGAGCAGTTCTTC.

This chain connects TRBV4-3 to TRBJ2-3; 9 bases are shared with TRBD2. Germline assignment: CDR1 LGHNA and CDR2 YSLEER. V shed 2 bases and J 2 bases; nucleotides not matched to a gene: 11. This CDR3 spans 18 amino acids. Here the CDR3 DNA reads TGCGCCAGCAGCCAATCGTTAGCGGGAGATTATTACACAGATACGCAGTATTTT. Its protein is CASSQSLAGDYYTDTQYF.

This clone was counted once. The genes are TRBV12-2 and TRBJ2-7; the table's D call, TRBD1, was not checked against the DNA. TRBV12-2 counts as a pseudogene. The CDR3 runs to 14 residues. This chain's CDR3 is CASRNRDRGALTHF. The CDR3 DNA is TGTGCAAGTCGCAACCGGGACAGGGGGGCCCTAACTCACTTC.

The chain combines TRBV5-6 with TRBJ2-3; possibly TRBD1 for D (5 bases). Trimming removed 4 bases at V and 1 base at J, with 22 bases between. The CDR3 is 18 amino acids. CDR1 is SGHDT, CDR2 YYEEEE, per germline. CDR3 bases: TGTGCCAGCAGCACACAGGTCCCCACCCTATCAGGCACAGATACGCAGTATTTT. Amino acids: CASSTQVPTLSGTDTQYF.

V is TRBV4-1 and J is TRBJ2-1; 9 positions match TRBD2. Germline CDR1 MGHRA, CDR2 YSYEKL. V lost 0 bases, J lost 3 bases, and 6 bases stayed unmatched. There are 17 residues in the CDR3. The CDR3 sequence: CASSQDQAGGGYNEQFF. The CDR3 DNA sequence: TGCGCCAGCAGCCAAGATCAAGCGGGAGGAGGCTACAATGAGCAGTTCTTC.

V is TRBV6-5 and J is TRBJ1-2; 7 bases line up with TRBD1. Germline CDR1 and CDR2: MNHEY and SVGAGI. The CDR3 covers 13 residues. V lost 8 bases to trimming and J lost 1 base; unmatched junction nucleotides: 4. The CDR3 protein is CASRGQLNYGYTF. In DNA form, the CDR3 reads TGTGCCAGCCGGGGACAGCTTAACTATGGCTACACCTTC.

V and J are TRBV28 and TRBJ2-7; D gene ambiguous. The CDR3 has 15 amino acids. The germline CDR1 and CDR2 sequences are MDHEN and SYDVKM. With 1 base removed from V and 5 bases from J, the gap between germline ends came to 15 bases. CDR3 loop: CASSLSPGPPDEQYF. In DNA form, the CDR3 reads TGTGCCAGCAGTTTATCGCCCGGGCCTCCCGACGAGCAGTACTTC. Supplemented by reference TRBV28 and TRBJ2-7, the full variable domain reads DVKVTQSSRYLVKRTGEKVFLECVQDMDHENMFWYRQDPGLGLRLIYFSYDVKMKEKGDIPEGYSVSREKKERFSLILESASTNQTSMYLCASSLSPGPPDEQYFGPGTRLTVT.

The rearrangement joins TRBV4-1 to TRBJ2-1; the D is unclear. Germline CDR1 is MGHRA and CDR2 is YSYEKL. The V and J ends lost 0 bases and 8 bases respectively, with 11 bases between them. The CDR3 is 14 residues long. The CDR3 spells CASSQDPSPDEQFF. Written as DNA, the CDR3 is TGCGCCAGCAGCCAAGATCCCAGTCCGGATGAGCAGTTCTTC.

The CDR3 region is CASSFHLRGPNEKLFF. The DNA for the CDR3 is TGTGCCAGCAGCTTCCATCTCAGGGGTCCTAATGAAAAACTGTTTTTT. The rearrangement joins TRBV5-6 to TRBJ1-4; TRBD1 might be the D (6 bases). CDR3 length: 16 residues. V was trimmed by 2 bases and J by 3 bases, leaving 14 bases between them. Germline V gives CDR1 SGHDT, CDR2 YYEEEE.

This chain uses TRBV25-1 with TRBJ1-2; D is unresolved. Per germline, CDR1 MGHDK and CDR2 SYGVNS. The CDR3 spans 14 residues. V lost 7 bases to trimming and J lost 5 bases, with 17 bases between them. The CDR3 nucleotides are TGTGCCAGCATTTCCCGGAAGGGTAGGTATGGCTACACCTTC. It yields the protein CASISRKGRYGYTF.

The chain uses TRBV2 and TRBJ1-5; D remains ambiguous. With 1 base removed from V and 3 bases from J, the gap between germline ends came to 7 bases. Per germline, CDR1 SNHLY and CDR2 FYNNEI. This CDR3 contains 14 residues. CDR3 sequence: CASSEEGNNQPQHF. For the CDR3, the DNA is TGTGCCAGCAGTGAAGAAGGCAACAATCAGCCCCAGCATTTT.

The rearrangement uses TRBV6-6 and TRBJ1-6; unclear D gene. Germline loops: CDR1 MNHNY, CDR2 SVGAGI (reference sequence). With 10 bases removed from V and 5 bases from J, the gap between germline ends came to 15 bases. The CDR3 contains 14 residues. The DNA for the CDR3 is TGTGCCACCTCCAGGCAGGCCGATAATTCACCCCTCCACTTT. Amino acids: CATSRQADNSPLHF.

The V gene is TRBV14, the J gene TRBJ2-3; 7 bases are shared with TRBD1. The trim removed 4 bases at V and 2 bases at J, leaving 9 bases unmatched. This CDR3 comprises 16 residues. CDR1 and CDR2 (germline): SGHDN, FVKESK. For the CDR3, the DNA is TGTGCCAGCAGCCTGGCAGGGGGATGGAACACAGATACGCAGTATTTT. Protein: CASSLAGGWNTDTQYF.

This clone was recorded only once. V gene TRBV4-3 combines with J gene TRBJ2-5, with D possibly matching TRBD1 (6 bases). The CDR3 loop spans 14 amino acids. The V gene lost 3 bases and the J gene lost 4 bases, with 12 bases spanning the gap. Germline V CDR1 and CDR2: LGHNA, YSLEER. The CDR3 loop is CASSQYRDRETQYF. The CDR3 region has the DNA TGCGCCAGCAGCCAGTACAGGGACCGAGAGACCCAGTACTTC.

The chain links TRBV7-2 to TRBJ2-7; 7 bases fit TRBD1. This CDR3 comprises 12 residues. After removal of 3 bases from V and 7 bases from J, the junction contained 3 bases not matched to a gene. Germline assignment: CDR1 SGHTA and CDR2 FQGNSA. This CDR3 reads CASSFLQGEQYF. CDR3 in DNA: TGTGCCAGCAGCTTCCTACAGGGGGAGCAGTACTTC.

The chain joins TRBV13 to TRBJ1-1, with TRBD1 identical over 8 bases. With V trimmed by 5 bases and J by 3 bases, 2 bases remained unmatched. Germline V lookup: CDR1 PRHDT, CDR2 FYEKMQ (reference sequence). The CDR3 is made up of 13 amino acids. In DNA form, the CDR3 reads TGTGCCAGCAGCCCGACAGGGGACACTGAAGCTTTCTTT. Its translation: CASSPTGDTEAFF.